This TCR beta chain was found in a study of T cells in Graves' hyperthyroidism and ophthalmopathy. For this clonotype: A much larger clone lies one base from this, so it may be a read error.

TCR beta CDR3 regions were amplified from RNA transcripts. An initial round of RT-PCR targeting the TCR CDR3 relied on the HTBI primer set. TCRdb itself ran the multiplex PCR reads through MiXCR, one entry per CDR3 protein. The table records around 200,000 distinct CDR3 sequences, approximately 20% of them present only once. CDR1 is DFQATT and CDR2 is SNEGSKA in the germline V gene (reference sequence). CDR3 length: 12 residues. Sequences were obtained from blood. This chain joins TRBV20-1 and TRBJ2-3; TRBD1 matches at 7 bases. The sequence was obtained from a man aged 40-49 years with Graves' hyperthyroidism. CDR3 in amino acids: CSARSGTDAQYF. DNA for the CDR3: TGCAGTGCTAGATCCGGGACAGATGCGCAGTATTTT.